This T cell receptor beta chain stems from a study of control samples from healthy donors and cancer patients. V lost 1 base and J lost 10; bases outside the gene matches: 0. This CDR3 contains 12 residues. Germline CDR1 SNHLY, CDR2 FYNNEI. Sequencing used immunoSEQ multiplex PCR; TCRdb keeps in-frame clones, though not all of them. The table includes some 120,000 clones, around 87% detected once. The clonotype originates from a man aged 30-40 years in good health. The chain carries TRBV2 and TRBJ1-4; 7 bases agree with TRBD1. Material for sequencing was blood. The CDR3 DNA sequence: TGTGCCAGCAGTGAAGACAGGGGAAAACTGTTTTTT. Translated, it gives CASSEDRGKLFF. Supplemented by reference TRBV2 and TRBJ1-4, the full variable domain reads EPEVTQTPSHQVTQMGQEVILRCVPISNHLYFYWYRQILGQKVEFLVSFYNNEISEKSEIFDDQFSVERPDGSNFTLKIRSTKLEDSAMYFCASSEDRGKLFFGSGTQLSVL.